This TCR beta chain derives from a study of blood T cell repertoires in COVID-19. As for the study in general: Donors in the United States, Italy and Spain gave samples during acute or convalescent COVID-19. T cells, B-cell-depleted T cells, or PBMCs supplied cDNA or gDNA.

The ends lost 2 bases at V and 4 bases at J; junction bases unmatched: 7. CDR3 length: 15 residues. Germline V gene lookup returns CDR1 MDHEN and CDR2 SYDVKM. As processed by the authors: The assay estimated nucleated cells by amplifying reference gene primers. Sequencing was performed with immunoSEQ multiplex PCR; in TCRdb, only in-frame clones are kept and a portion is missing. For V, J and clone size, that table is used; D and trimming come from the DNA. The table has under 150,000 clones, 88% seen once. The chain uses TRBV28 and TRBJ2-7; 8 bases fit TRBD1. The source material was peripheral blood. The TCR comes from a human donor in a cohort sampled during active COVID-19. Here the CDR3 reads CASSLTLTGEYEQYF. CDR3 coding DNA: TGTGCCAGCAGTTTAACCCTGACAGGGGAATACGAGCAGTACTTC.